Below are 26 T cell receptor beta chains sequenced from a single sample in a study of human T cells and chemical hapten exposure. As for time point: patch test 2, 6 weeks after DPC sensitization. Stated treatment: therapeutic diphenylcyclopropenone sensitization with weekly scalp DPC. Each CDR3 protein gets one entry after TCRdb re-called the RACE reads with MiXCR. The sample includes roughly 380,000 distinct CDR3 sequences, just under 6.5% of them seen just once. The sample consisted of whole blood, taken in connection with sensitization to the hapten diphenylcyclopropenone (DPC). The receptors were sampled from a young woman with alopecia areata. Some clones in this sample may be carry-over from other donors' samples.

The rearrangement uses TRBV20-1 and TRBJ2-7, with D tentatively TRBD2 (5 bases). CDR1 is DFQATT and CDR2 is SNEGSKA in the germline V gene (reference sequence). This CDR3 comprises 16 residues. Between the trimmed V and J ends, which lost 4 bases and 3 bases, there was a span of 22 bases. DNA for the CDR3: TGCAGTGCTAAAGATGAGATAGGGCTAGCCAACTACGAGCAGTACTTC. This sequence encodes CSAKDEIGLANYEQYF.

In this sample, this clonotype turned up a few times. The chain has TRBV25-1 and TRBJ2-7; the D gene is possibly TRBD1 (6 bases). The V end lost 6 bases, the J end lost 3 bases, and 15 bases lay between the germline ends. This CDR3 has 14 residues. CDR1 is MGHDK, CDR2 SYGVNS, per germline. The CDR3 reads CASRGPGASYEQYF. The CDR3 coding sequence is TGTGCCAGCAGGGGCCCAGGGGCGAGCTACGAGCAGTACTTC.

V is TRBV5-6 and J is TRBJ2-1; 12 bases are a match to TRBD2. J was trimmed by 4 bases and V by 3 bases; bases with no gene match: 2. The CDR3 covers 15 residues. Germline assignment: CDR1 SGHDT and CDR2 YYEEEE. In nucleotides, the CDR3 is TGTGCCAGCAGCTGGACTAGCGGGGTATACAATGAGCAGTTCTTC. It yields the protein CASSWTSGVYNEQFF.

This chain joins TRBV4-2 and TRBJ1-1, with a possible D match to TRBD1 (6 bases). The CDR3 has 15 residues. V was shortened by 4 bases and J by 7 bases, with 19 bases between the two germline ends. Germline V gene lookup returns CDR1 LGHNA and CDR2 YNFKEQ. CDR3 DNA: TGTGCCAGCAGCCCCCACTTAACCCAGGACAGTGAAGCTTTCTTT. It translates to CASSPHLTQDSEAFF.

This clonotype was picked up many times. The genes are TRBV7-2 and TRBJ1-5; D is possibly TRBD1 (5 bases). CDR1 and CDR2 (germline): SGHTA, FQGNSA. The length of the CDR3 is 13 residues. The V and J ends lost 1 base and 7 bases respectively, with 8 bases between them. The CDR3 sequence is CASSLVQGQPQHF. The CDR3 bases are TGTGCCAGCAGCTTAGTTCAGGGCCAGCCCCAGCATTTT.

This clonotype was observed at least ten times. The gene calls are TRBV7-2 and TRBJ2-3; D tentatively fits TRBD1 or TRBD2 (5 bases each). This CDR3 comprises 14 residues. Between the trimmed V and J ends, which lost 0 bases and 1 base, there was a span of 5 bases. The germline CDR1 and CDR2 sequences are SGHTA and FQGNSA. The chain's CDR3 is CASSLAGGTDTQYF. The CDR3 DNA reads TGTGCCAGCAGCTTAGCGGGGGGCACAGATACGCAGTATTTT. The variable domain in full, with the rest retrieved from reference TRBV7-2 and TRBJ2-3, is GAGVSQSPSNKVTEKGKDVELRCDPISGHTALYWYRQSLGQGLEFLIYFQGNSAPDKSGLPSDRFSAERTGGSVSTLTIQRTQQEDSAVYLCASSLAGGTDTQYFGPGTRLTVL.

This clonotype was found a few times. The V call is TRBV5-4, the J call TRBJ1-6; 7 bases are a match to TRBD1. The V gene end was trimmed by 4 bases and the J gene end by 1 base; junction bases not matched to a gene: 5. Per the germline V gene, CDR1 is SGHNT and CDR2 is YYREEE (reference sequence). CDR3 length equals 16 residues. In nucleotides, the CDR3 is TGTGCCAGCAGCCCAGACAGGGCATCCTATAATTCACCCCTCCACTTT. It translates to CASSPDRASYNSPLHF.

This clonotype was detected ten times or more. The chain employs TRBV12-3 or TRBV12-4 and TRBJ1-2; tentative D call: TRBD1 (5 bases). Trimming stripped 6 bases from V and 5 bases from J, with 13 bases between. CDR3 size: 13 residues. The CDR3 DNA reads as TGTGCCAGCAGCCAGACAGTCGGATATGGCTACACCTTC. Protein product: CASSQTVGYGYTF.

The genes are TRBV2 and TRBJ2-1; possibly TRBD2 for D (5 bases). V was trimmed by 7 bases and J by 9 bases, leaving 19 bases between them. The CDR3 loop spans 14 amino acids. CDR1 is SNHLY, CDR2 FYNNEI, per germline. The CDR3, as DNA: TGTGCCAGCACCCGCCAGCGGAATGACGGTGAGCAGTTCTTC. Translation gives CASTRQRNDGEQFF.

The chain links TRBV4-3 to TRBJ2-3, with D perhaps TRBD1 or TRBD2 (7 bases each). Trimming shortened V by 2 bases and J by 2 bases, and 17 bases separated the two germline ends. The germline gives CDR1 LGHNA, CDR2 YSLEER. This CDR3 contains 17 residues. DNA of the CDR3: TGCGCCAGCAGCCAAAACCCATCAGGGGGGGTCACAGATACGCAGTATTTT. Translation: CASSQNPSGGVTDTQYF.

The chain employs TRBV27 and TRBJ1-4, with D possibly TRBD1 on 5 matching bases. Per germline, CDR1 MNHEY and CDR2 SMNVEV (reference sequence). The CDR3 is made up of 12 amino acids. V shed 8 bases and J shed 7 bases, with 11 bases lying between them. The CDR3: CASGARGEKLFF. The CDR3 coding sequence is TGTGCCAGCGGGGCGCGCGGTGAAAAACTGTTTTTT.

Many counts were recorded for this clonotype. The CDR3 nucleotides read TGTGCCAGCAGCCCCTCAGGGGTGGCTCAGCCCCAGCATTTT. Translated: CASSPSGVAQPQHF. The chain carries TRBV28 and TRBJ1-5; a possible D gene is TRBD1 (6 bases). Germline loops: CDR1 MDHEN, CDR2 SYDVKM. The germline V and J ends were trimmed by 6 bases and 6 bases, with 15 bases remaining between them. CDR3 size: 14 residues.

The chain links TRBV12-3 or TRBV12-4 to TRBJ1-2; unclear D gene. V dropped 5 bases and J dropped 6 bases, with 10 bases sitting between them. The CDR3 sequence is 12 residues long. CDR3 in amino acids: CASSPGVDGYTF. DNA for the CDR3: TGTGCCAGCAGTCCGGGAGTTGATGGCTACACCTTC.

This clonotype occurred a few times. V is TRBV7-9 and J is TRBJ2-3; TRBD1 might be the D (5 bases). The germline V gene has CDR1 SEHNR and CDR2 FQNEAQ (reference sequence). This CDR3 contains 16 residues. Trimming pared 1 base from V and 2 bases from J, leaving 13 bases between. For the CDR3, the DNA is TGTGCCAGCAGCTTAGTTAAGGGGATAAACACAGATACGCAGTATTTT. As protein: CASSLVKGINTDTQYF. Using reference TRBV7-9 and TRBJ2-3 for the parts outside the CDR3, the full variable domain is DTGVSQNPRHKITKRGQNVTFRCDPISEHNRLYWYRQTLGQGPEFLTYFQNEAQLEKSRLLSDRFSAERPKGSFSTLEIQRTEQGDSAMYLCASSLVKGINTDTQYFGPGTRLTVL.

The CDR3 sequence is CASSVNSAYEQYF. The CDR3 region has the DNA TGTGCCAGCAGTGTTAACAGTGCCTACGAGCAGTACTTC. The V gene is TRBV2, the J gene TRBJ2-7; D unresolved. CDR3 length equals 13 residues. Germline CDR1 reads SNHLY; CDR2 reads FYNNEI. V lost 4 bases to trimming and J lost 2 bases, with 9 bases between them.

The chain recombines TRBV6-2 or TRBV6-3 with TRBJ1-1; no definite D call. CDR1 is MNHEY, CDR2 SVGEGT, per germline. The CDR3 loop spans 13 amino acids. V was shortened by 2 bases and J by 9 bases, with 13 bases between the two germline ends. CDR3 protein: CASSYAGRLKAFF. The CDR3, as DNA: TGTGCCAGCAGTTACGCAGGTCGGTTAAAAGCTTTCTTT.

This chain joins TRBV6-5 and TRBJ2-1; D not certain. Germline V gene lookup returns CDR1 MNHEY and CDR2 SVGAGI. V was trimmed by 4 bases and J by 5 bases, leaving 12 bases between them. This CDR3 has 14 residues. This CDR3 reads CASSLDAPDNEQFF. Here the CDR3 DNA reads TGTGCCAGCAGTTTGGATGCTCCAGACAATGAGCAGTTCTTC.

This chain joins TRBV12-5 and TRBJ2-1, with D perhaps given as TRBD1 or TRBD2 (5 bases each). The CDR3 extends over 15 amino acids. Germline V lookup: CDR1 LGHNT, CDR2 FRNRAP. The V end was cut by 2 bases, the J end by 2 bases, with 10 bases between. For the CDR3, the DNA is TGTGCTAGTGGTTTGAGTGGGGGTACCTACAATGAGCAGTTCTTC. Protein product: CASGLSGGTYNEQFF. Together with reference TRBV12-5 and TRBJ2-1, the CDR3 gives the full variable domain: DARVTQTPRHKVTEMGQEVTMRCQPILGHNTVFWYRQTMMQGLELLAYFRNRAPLDDSGMPKDRFSAEMPDATLATLKIQPSEPRDSAVYFCASGLSGGTYNEQFFGPGTRLTVL.

This clonotype was counted between two and nine times. The V and J genes are TRBV10-3 and TRBJ2-3; a possible D gene is TRBD2 (5 bases). Germline V gene data show CDR1 as ENHRY and CDR2 as SYGVKD. V gave up 3 bases and J gave up 5 bases, with 36 bases separating them. This CDR3 has 22 residues. In DNA form, the CDR3 reads TGTGCCATCAGTGAACCGGGATTGAGGGAGCTGCTTGCCCGAAGAGGTTTAGATACGCAGTATTTT. This translates into CAISEPGLRELLARRGLDTQYF.

This clonotype was counted once. The genes are TRBV2 and TRBJ2-3, with D unclear. V lost 2 bases and J 6 bases, leaving 15 bases between the germline ends. Germline V gene lookup returns CDR1 SNHLY and CDR2 FYNNEI. There are 15 residues in the CDR3. The CDR3 reads CASSEQSPEADTQYF. CDR3 DNA sequence: TGTGCCAGCAGTGAACAGTCCCCTGAGGCCGATACGCAGTATTTT. Based on the CDR3 plus reference TRBV2 and TRBJ2-3, the full variable domain is EPEVTQTPSHQVTQMGQEVILRCVPISNHLYFYWYRQILGQKVEFLVSFYNNEISEKSEIFDDQFSVERPDGSNFTLKIRSTKLEDSAMYFCASSEQSPEADTQYFGPGTRLTVL.

This clonotype was counted a few times. The chain has TRBV18 and TRBJ1-5; D is possibly TRBD1 (6 bases). This CDR3 comprises 16 residues. Trimming stripped 4 bases from V and 2 bases from J, with 15 bases between. Germline V lookup: CDR1 KGHSH, CDR2 LQKENI. This CDR3 reads CASSRYRDRGNQPQHF. The DNA for the CDR3 is TGTGCCAGCTCACGATACAGGGATCGGGGCAATCAGCCCCAGCATTTT.

The chain uses TRBV4-1 and TRBJ1-2, with TRBD1 identical over 12 bases. With 4 bases clipped from V and 7 bases from J, the junction kept 7 bases outside the gene matches. The CDR3 spans 15 residues. The V gene's germline CDR1 is MGHRA and CDR2 YSYEKL. CDR3 DNA: TGCGCCAGCAGCCCGGGACAGGGGGCAATTCGTGGCTACACCTTC. Encoded protein: CASSPGQGAIRGYTF.

This clonotype was found a few times. This rearrangement joins TRBV6-2 or TRBV6-3 to TRBJ1-2, with 9 positions matching TRBD1. Per germline, CDR1 MNHEY and CDR2 SVGEGT. J gave up 4 bases and V 8 bases, and 11 bases lay outside the gene matches. The CDR3 is made up of 15 amino acids. Here the CDR3 DNA reads TGTGCCAGCCTAGCCCCGGGACAGGGCTTCTATGGCTACACCTTC. Protein product: CASLAPGQGFYGYTF.

This clonotype has a count of ten or more. The DNA for the CDR3 is TGTGCCAGCCGGGACAGGAACATCACTAGCACAGATACGCAGTATTTT. Translated, it gives CASRDRNITSTDTQYF. The chain links TRBV10-3 to TRBJ2-3; 8 positions match TRBD1. The length of the CDR3 is 16 residues. Germline CDR1 and CDR2: ENHRY and SYGVKD. With 10 bases clipped from V and 0 bases from J, the junction kept 12 bases outside the gene matches.

Many counts were recorded for this clonotype. The chain uses TRBV5-6 and TRBJ2-1; TRBD2 agrees at 9 bases. This CDR3 has 15 residues. Trimming removed 0 bases from V and 5 bases from J; junction bases left unmatched: 3. Germline CDR1 is SGHDT and CDR2 is YYEEEE. CDR3 residues: CASSLASGVDNEQFF. The DNA of the CDR3 is TGTGCCAGCAGCTTGGCTAGCGGGGTTGACAATGAGCAGTTCTTC. Looking up the rest from reference TRBV5-6 and TRBJ2-1 gives the full variable domain: DAGVTQSPTHLIKTRGQQVTLRCSPKSGHDTVSWYQQALGQGPQFIFQYYEEEERQRGNFPDRFSGHQFPNYSSELNVNALLLGDSALYLCASSLASGVDNEQFFGPGTRLTVL.

This clonotype was counted ten times or more. The chain uses TRBV28 and TRBJ1-1; 12 positions agree with TRBD1. Germline CDR1 and CDR2: MDHEN and SYDVKM. The CDR3 sequence is 16 residues long. V gave up 7 bases and J gave up 3 bases; unmatched junction bases: 9. The CDR3 region is CASNPGTGGEHTEAFF. The CDR3 DNA follows: TGTGCCAGCAATCCCGGGACAGGGGGCGAGCACACTGAAGCTTTCTTT.